This T cell receptor beta chain was found in a study of T cell repertoires in cytomegalovirus infection. Across the study: Public TCR beta signature analysis indicated the presence of both CMV infection and matching HLA type. Study-wide results and caveats: The ex vivo response was dominated by HLA-C-restricted CMV-specific TCR beta clonotypes. Based on cumulative public TCR beta family frequency, carriers of CMV plus the relevant HLA were identified.

V was shortened by 5 bases and J by 4 bases, with 9 bases between the two germline ends. The CDR3 consists of 13 residues. Germline V gives CDR1 SEHNR, CDR2 FQNEAQ (reference sequence). Points on this clonotype: Its antigen is as yet unknown.

TCRdb re-analysed the reads in MiXCR, keeping a single row per CDR3 protein. The table has roughly 760,000 distinct CDR3 sequences, roughly 36% seen once; the top ten hold 2.8%. The sample taken for sequencing was PBMCs. The gene calls are TRBV7-9 and TRBJ1-5; no clear D. This TCR came from a human donor in good health (CMV status not recorded). Some clones in this sample may be carry-over from other donors' samples. The DNA of the CDR3 is TGTGCCAGCAGCCCATTTAATAATCAGCCCCAGCATTTT. As protein: CASSPFNNQPQHF.